These 8 T cell receptor beta chains were sequenced from one sample in a study of blood T cell repertoires in COVID-19. Profiled with immunoSEQ multiplex PCR; TCRdb holds only in-frame clones, not every one. The sample contains roughly 64,000 clones, about 76% of which appear only once. Sequenced sample: peripheral blood. The source is a human donor in a cohort sampled during active COVID-19.

The rearrangement links TRBV30 to TRBJ1-5, with 7 bases fitting TRBD1. In germline, CDR1 is GTSNPN, CDR2 SVGIG (reference sequence). The ends lost 3 bases at V and 5 bases at J; junction bases unmatched: 4. The CDR3 has 13 amino acids. The DNA of the CDR3 is TGTGCCTGGAGCTCCGGGACAGATCAGCCCCAGCATTTT. Its protein product is CAWSSGTDQPQHF.

J is TRBJ2-7 and V is TRBV5-1, with TRBD1 matching over 8 bases. Germline V CDR1 and CDR2: SGHRS, YFSETQ. The length of the CDR3 is 13 residues. With 4 bases clipped from V and 3 bases from J, the junction kept 3 bases outside the gene matches. The CDR3 region has the DNA TGCGCCAGCAGCATAGACAGGGGCTACGAGCAGTACTTC. Protein sequence: CASSIDRGYEQYF.

This clone was seen once. The rearrangement joins TRBV19 to TRBJ1-5; TRBD1 is a possible D gene (5 bases). The CDR3 totals 13 residues. Germline CDR1 and CDR2: LNHDA and SQIVND (reference sequence). V was shortened by 7 bases and J by 0 bases, with 7 bases between the two germline ends. CDR3 nucleotides: TGTGCCAGTATCCAGGGTAGCAATCAGCCCCAGCATTTT. As protein: CASIQGSNQPQHF.

CDR3 loop: CASSYPQGGTTDTQYF. CDR3 nucleotides: TGTGCCAGTTCCTATCCTCAGGGGGGCACCACAGATACGCAGTATTTT. The chain recombines TRBV19 with TRBJ2-3; perhaps TRBD1 as D (7 bases). Trimming removed 8 bases at V and 2 bases at J, with 20 bases between. The CDR3 extends over 16 amino acids. Germline V lookup: CDR1 LNHDA, CDR2 SQIVND (reference sequence).

The chain combines TRBV12-3 or TRBV12-4 with TRBJ1-1; no reliable D call. The CDR3 extends over 11 amino acids. The V end was cut by 10 bases, the J end by 5 bases, with 11 bases between. As DNA, the CDR3 is TGTGCCACCCGCGGGCAGACTGAAGCTTTCTTT. Translated, it gives CATRGQTEAFF.

The rearrangement links TRBV7-2 to TRBJ2-3, with D maybe TRBD2 (7 bases). Germline CDR1 is SGHTA and CDR2 is FQGNSA. Trimming took off 2 bases at V and 2 bases at J, with 11 bases between the two ends. The CDR3 length is 15 residues. CDR3 in DNA: TGTGCCAGCAGCTTAAGGGGGGGATCCACAGATACGCAGTATTTT. It is translated as CASSLRGGSTDTQYF. The full variable domain, completed using reference TRBV7-2 and TRBJ2-3, is GAGVSQSPSNKVTEKGKDVELRCDPISGHTALYWYRQSLGQGLEFLIYFQGNSAPDKSGLPSDRFSAERTGGSVSTLTIQRTQQEDSAVYLCASSLRGGSTDTQYFGPGTRLTVL.

V and J are TRBV19 and TRBJ1-1; no reliable D call. CDR1 is LNHDA, CDR2 SQIVND, per germline (reference sequence). V was trimmed by 5 bases and J by 1 base, leaving 11 bases between them. The CDR3 is made up of 14 amino acids. CDR3 nucleotide sequence: TGTGCCAGTAGTCACGCAGATCCGAACACTGAAGCTTTCTTT. Its translation: CASSHADPNTEAFF.

The genes are TRBV9 and TRBJ2-7, with D possibly matching TRBD1 (6 bases). The CDR3 totals 15 residues. V lost 0 bases and J lost 2, with 12 bases in between. Germline loops: CDR1 SGDLS, CDR2 YYNGEE. CDR3 in amino acids: CASSVGQGLPYEQYF. For the CDR3, the DNA is TGTGCCAGCAGCGTAGGTCAGGGGTTGCCCTACGAGCAGTACTTC. Filled out from reference TRBV9 and TRBJ2-7, the complete variable domain reads DSGVTQTPKHLITATGQRVTLRCSPRSGDLSVYWYQQSLDQGLQFLIQYYNGEERAKGNILERFSAQQFPDLHSELNLSSLELGDSALYFCASSVGQGLPYEQYFGPGTRLTVT.